This T cell receptor (beta chain) was sequenced during a study of T cell clonality in common variable immunodeficiency. Germline V gives CDR1 LNHDA, CDR2 SQIVND (reference sequence). This CDR3 is built from 13 residues. V was cut by 6 bases and J by 7 bases, with 13 bases left in between. Control and CVID samples contributed equal amounts of genomic DNA. TCRdb's table, derived via immunoSEQ multiplex PCR, lists solely in-frame clones and lacks some. Listed for the sample are 30,000 to 40,000 clones, none seen a single time. At least ten counts were recorded for this clone. Its target is unknown. From the germline J gene comes the end of the CDR3, since the read stops 3 residues before it. Broader study findings: Fewer deletions and N-nucleotide insertions were reportedly seen in common variable immunodeficiency TCR beta sequences. Patient heterogeneity in the CVID cohort limited correlations between repertoire features and clinical complications.

This TCR was recovered from a person aged 18-69 years in good health. The sequenced sample was peripheral blood mononuclear cells. J is TRBJ2-1 and V is TRBV19, with a weak D call TRBD2 (6 bases). The CDR3 reads CASSGTLRNEQFF. The CDR3 DNA, read in part, is TGTGCCAGTAGCGGGACTCTGAGGAATGAG.